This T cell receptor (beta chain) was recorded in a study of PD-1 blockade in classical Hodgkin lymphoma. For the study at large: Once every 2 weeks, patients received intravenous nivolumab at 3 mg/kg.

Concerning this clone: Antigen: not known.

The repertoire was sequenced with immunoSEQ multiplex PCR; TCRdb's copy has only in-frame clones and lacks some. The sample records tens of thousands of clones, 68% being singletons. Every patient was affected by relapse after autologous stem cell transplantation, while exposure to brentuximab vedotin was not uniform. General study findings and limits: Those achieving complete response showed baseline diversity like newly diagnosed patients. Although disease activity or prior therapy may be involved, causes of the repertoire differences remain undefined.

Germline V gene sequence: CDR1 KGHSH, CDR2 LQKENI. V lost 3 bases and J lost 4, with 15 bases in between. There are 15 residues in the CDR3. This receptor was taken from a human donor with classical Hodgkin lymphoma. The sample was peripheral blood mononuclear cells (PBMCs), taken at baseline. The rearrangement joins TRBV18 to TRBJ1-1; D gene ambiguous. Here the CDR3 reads CASSPLMGSSTEAFF. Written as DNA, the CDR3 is TGTGCCAGCTCACCGCTTATGGGGAGCAGCACTGAAGCTTTCTTT.